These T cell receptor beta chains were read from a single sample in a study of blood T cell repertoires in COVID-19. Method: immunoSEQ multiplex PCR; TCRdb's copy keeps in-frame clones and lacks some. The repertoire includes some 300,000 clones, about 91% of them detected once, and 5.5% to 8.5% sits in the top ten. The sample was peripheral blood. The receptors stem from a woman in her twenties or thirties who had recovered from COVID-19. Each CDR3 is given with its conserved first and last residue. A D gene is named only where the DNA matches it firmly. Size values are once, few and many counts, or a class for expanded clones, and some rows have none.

TGTGCCAGCAGCTTAAGGACAGGGGAAGAAAAACTGTTTTTT	CASSLRTGEEKLFF	.	TRBJ1-4	TRBD1	TRBV7-9
TGTGCCAGCAGCTTAGGAGGGACTTATCAGCCCCAGCATTTT	CASSLGGTYQPQHF	.	TRBJ1-5	.	TRBV7-2
TGCAGCGTCGGACCTCAGACAGGCGAGTGCTATGGCTACACCTTC	CSVGPQTGECYGYTF	.	TRBJ1-2	.	TRBV29-1
TGTGCCACCCGCCGGGGGACAGGGGGCACTGAAGCTTTCTTT	CATRRGTGGTEAFF	.	TRBJ1-1	TRBD1	TRBV19
TGTGCCAGCAGTGAGTTAGCGGAGACCCAGTACTTC	CASSELAETQYF	.	TRBJ2-5	.	TRBV6-1
TGTGCCAGCAGCCATGGGGGGGGCAGGGAAGGTGGCGGCTACACCTTC	CASSHGGGREGGGYTF	.	TRBJ1-2	.	TRBV5-4
TGTGCCAGCAGCCCGGTATCCAGCGGAAAACTGTTTTTT	CASSPVSSGKLFF	.	TRBJ1-4	.	TRBV7-2
TGTGCCAGCAGCGTGGGACACAACTCTGGGGCCAACGTCCTGACTTTC	CASSVGHNSGANVLTF	.	TRBJ2-6	.	TRBV9
TGTGCCAGCAGCCAATCGGTGAGCTCCTACGAGCAGTACTTC	CASSQSVSSYEQYF	.	TRBJ2-7	.	TRBV27
TGTGCCACCGACAGGGGATCGTACGAGCAGTACTTC	CATDRGSYEQYF	.	TRBJ2-7	TRBD1	TRBV10-3
TGTGCTAGTGCCTACTCTGGGGCCAACGTCCTGACTTTC	CASAYSGANVLTF	.	TRBJ2-6	.	TRBV12-5
TGTGCCAGCAGCTTGACTAGCGGGGTAGCCGGGGAGCTGTTTTTT	CASSLTSGVAGELFF	.	TRBJ2-2	TRBD2	TRBV5-4
TGTGCCAGGTGCTGGGACAGGGCCCAAGAGACCCAGTACTTC	CARCWDRAQETQYF	.	TRBJ2-5	.	TRBV21-1
TGTGCCAGCCGACAGAGCAATCAGCCCCAGCATTTT	CASRQSNQPQHF	.	TRBJ1-5	.	TRBV6-5
TGTGCCAGCAGCTTCCCGGGACAGGGAAATGAGCAGTTCTTC	CASSFPGQGNEQFF	.	TRBJ2-1	TRBD1	TRBV2
TGCGCCAGCAGCCAGGAGCGGGGGGGCTCCTACAATGAGCAGTTCTTC	CASSQERGGSYNEQFF	.	TRBJ2-1	TRBD2	TRBV4-3
TGTGCCAGCAGTGTTACCGGGTGGAATTCACCCCTCCACTTT	CASSVTGWNSPLHF	many	TRBJ1-6	.	TRBV2
TGTGCCAGCAGCCAAGATTGGGGGGGAGGGACAGATACGCAGTATTTT	CASSQDWGGGTDTQYF	.	TRBJ2-3	TRBD2	TRBV3-1/TRBV3-2